The source of this TCR beta chain is a study of T cell changes during pregnancy in multiple sclerosis. This CDR3 is 14 amino acids long. Germline V lookup: CDR1 KGHSH, CDR2 LQKENI. V lost 2 bases, J lost 3 bases, and 10 bases lay in between. Profiled with immunoSEQ multiplex PCR; TCRdb holds only in-frame clones, not every one. The table lists just over 55,000 clones, about 91% of them singletons. The chain joins TRBV18 to TRBJ1-1; D not resolved. The TCR originated in a female donor in good health, enrolled as a control in a pregnancy study. Sequences were derived from peripheral blood, sampled after pregnancy. Here the CDR3 DNA reads TGTGCCAGCTCACCAGGGAGAGGAGACACTGAAGCTTTCTTT. Its protein product is CASSPGRGDTEAFF.